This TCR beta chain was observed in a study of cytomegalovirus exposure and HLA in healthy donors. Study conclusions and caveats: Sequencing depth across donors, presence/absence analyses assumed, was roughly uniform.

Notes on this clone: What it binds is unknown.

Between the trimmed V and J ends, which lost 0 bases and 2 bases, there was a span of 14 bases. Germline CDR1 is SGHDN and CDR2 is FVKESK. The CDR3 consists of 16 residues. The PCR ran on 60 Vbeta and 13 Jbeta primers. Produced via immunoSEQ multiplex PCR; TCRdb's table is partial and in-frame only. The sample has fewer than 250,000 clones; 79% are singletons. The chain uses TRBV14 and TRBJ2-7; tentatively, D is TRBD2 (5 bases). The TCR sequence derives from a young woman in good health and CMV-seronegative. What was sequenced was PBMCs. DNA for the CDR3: TGTGCCAGCAGCCAAGACCGGGCGGGTCGTACCTACGAGCAGTACTTC. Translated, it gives CASSQDRAGRTYEQYF.